Listed below are T cell receptor beta chains from one sample, sequenced in a study of blood T cell repertoires in COVID-19. This table comes from immunoSEQ multiplex PCR, and its TCRdb copy is limited to in-frame clones, with some not included. This table has 200,000 to 300,000 clones, approximately 88% appearing once. The sequencing input was PBMCs or T cells enriched from blood (not recorded which). The receptors were sampled from a woman between 35 and 50 years old who had been exposed to COVID-19. CDR3s include the opening cysteine and the closing phenylalanine or tryptophan. The order of the fields is D gene, clone size, V gene, J gene, CDR3 DNA, CDR3 protein. A D gene is named only where the DNA matches it firmly. Size tells how often a clone was seen (once, few, many) or the class of an expanded clone, and some rows leave it out.

>TRBD1|.|TRBV25-1|TRBJ2-7
TGTGCCAGCAGTGAACTCGGGACAGGGCTCCACGAGCAGTACTTC
CASSELGTGLHEQYF
>TRBD1|.|TRBV7-6|TRBJ1-2
TGTGCCAGCAGCCCAGGGGGGCAGGGGACTAACTATGGCTACACCTTC
CASSPGGQGTNYGYTF
>.|.|TRBV5-6|TRBJ2-5
TGTGCCAGCAGCTTGCGTGAGGAGACCCAGTACTTC
CASSLREETQYF
>TRBD1|few|TRBV7-8|TRBJ1-5
TGTGCCAGCAGCTTAGGTACCGGGACAGGGGTCCAGCCCCAGCATTTT
CASSLGTGTGVQPQHF
>.|.|TRBV12-3/TRBV12-4|TRBJ1-1
TGTGCCAGCAGTTACTACGAAGAAGCTTTCTTT
CASSYYEEAFF
>.|.|TRBV7-3|TRBJ1-5
TGTGCCAGCAGCCCTAATCAGCCCCAGCATTTT
CASSPNQPQHF
>.|once|TRBV29-1|TRBJ2-3
TGCAGCGTTGGGGGCCACGGGACAGATACGCAGTATTTT
CSVGGHGTDTQYF
>TRBD1|.|TRBV5-4|TRBJ2-1
TGTGCCAGCAGCTTGGGAGGGGGCGATGAGCAGTTCTTC
CASSLGGGDEQFF
>.|few|TRBV25-1|TRBJ1-5
TGTGCCAGCAGTGCTCCGGGTTCCAATCAGCCCCAGCATTTT
CASSAPGSNQPQHF
>.|.|TRBV24-1|TRBJ1-2
TGTGCCACCAGTCCGGGAGACTATGGCTACACCTTC
CATSPGDYGYTF
>.|.|TRBV7-2|TRBJ1-3
TGTGCCAGCAGCTTATGGGGAGATGCTGGAAACACCATATATTTT
CASSLWGDAGNTIYF